This TCR beta chain was recorded in a study of blood T cell repertoires in COVID-19. V lost 4 bases and J 1 base, leaving 11 bases between the germline ends. Germline assignment: CDR1 SGHRS and CDR2 YFSETQ. The CDR3 is 14 amino acids. Sequencing was performed with immunoSEQ multiplex PCR; in TCRdb, only in-frame clones are kept and a portion is missing. The sample contains over 80,000 clones, around four fifths of which appear only once. This rearrangement joins TRBV5-1 to TRBJ1-1, with a possible D match to TRBD1 (5 bases). This clonotype was sampled from a woman aged 60 to 75 with acute or convalescent COVID-19. The sequenced sample consisted of peripheral blood. The CDR3 DNA is TGCGCCAGCAGCGGGACCGGGGGGAACACTGAAGCTTTCTTT. This codes for CASSGTGGNTEAFF.